This T cell receptor beta chain was obtained from a study of beta chain features in type 1 diabetes. Study at large: Sorted cells examined across all samples numbered around 99,000,000.

Germline-derived CDR1 and CDR2 are LNHDA and SQIVND (reference sequence). The CDR3 has 17 amino acids. V lost 3 bases to trimming and J lost 5 bases; unmatched junction nucleotides: 16. Every bit of the isolated RNA underwent reverse transcription, so sequencing read expressed TCRB transcripts. Assay used: immunoSEQ multiplex PCR; TCRdb lists only in-frame clones, some missing. Of 900,000 or so clones detected, roughly 15% appear once; the ten largest clones hold around 0.02%. The chain links TRBV19 to TRBJ2-7; 7 nucleotides line up with TRBD2. The clonotype comes from a woman under 30 in good health. The source material was naive CD4+ T cells from blood. The CDR3 sequence: CASSMRLAATPNNEQYF. The DNA of the CDR3 is TGTGCCAGTAGTATGCGGCTAGCGGCCACCCCCAACAACGAGCAGTACTTC.